This T cell receptor (beta chain) derives from a study of chemoradiotherapy in HPV16-positive cancers. TCRdb keeps only in-frame clones here, not all; method: immunoSEQ multiplex PCR. This sample carries about 2,500 clones, 88% of them seen once, and the ten largest clones take around 3.3%. Trimming shortened V by 0 bases and J by 4 bases, and 7 bases separated the two germline ends. The CDR3 covers 15 residues. The germline gives CDR1 LGHNA, CDR2 YSLEER. The TCR originated in a human donor with HPV-associated anogenital cancer. The sequences come from tumor tissue, collected from a patient who underwent chemoradiotherapy. The V and J genes are TRBV4-3 and TRBJ1-6; D is unclear. Here the CDR3 reads CASSQEGGYNSPLHF. The CDR3 DNA sequence: TGCGCCAGCAGCCAAGAAGGCGGTTATAATTCACCCCTCCACTTT.